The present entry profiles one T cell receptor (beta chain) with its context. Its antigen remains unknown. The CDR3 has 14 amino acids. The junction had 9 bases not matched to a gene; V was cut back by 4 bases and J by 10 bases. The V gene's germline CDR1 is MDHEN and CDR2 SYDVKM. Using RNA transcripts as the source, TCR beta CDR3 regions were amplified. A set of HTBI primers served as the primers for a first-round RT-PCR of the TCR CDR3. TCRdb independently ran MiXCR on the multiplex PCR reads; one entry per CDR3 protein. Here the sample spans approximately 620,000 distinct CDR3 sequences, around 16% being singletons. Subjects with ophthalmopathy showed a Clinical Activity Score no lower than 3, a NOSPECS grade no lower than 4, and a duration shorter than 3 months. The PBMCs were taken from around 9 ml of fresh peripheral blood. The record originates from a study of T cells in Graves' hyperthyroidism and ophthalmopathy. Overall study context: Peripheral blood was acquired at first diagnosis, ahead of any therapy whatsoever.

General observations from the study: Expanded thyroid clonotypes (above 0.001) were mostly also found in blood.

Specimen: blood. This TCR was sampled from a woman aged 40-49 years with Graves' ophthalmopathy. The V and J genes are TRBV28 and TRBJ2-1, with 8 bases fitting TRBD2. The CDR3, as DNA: TGTGCCAGCAGTTGGACTAGCCGGGGCGGGGAGCAGTTCTTC. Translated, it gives CASSWTSRGGEQFF.